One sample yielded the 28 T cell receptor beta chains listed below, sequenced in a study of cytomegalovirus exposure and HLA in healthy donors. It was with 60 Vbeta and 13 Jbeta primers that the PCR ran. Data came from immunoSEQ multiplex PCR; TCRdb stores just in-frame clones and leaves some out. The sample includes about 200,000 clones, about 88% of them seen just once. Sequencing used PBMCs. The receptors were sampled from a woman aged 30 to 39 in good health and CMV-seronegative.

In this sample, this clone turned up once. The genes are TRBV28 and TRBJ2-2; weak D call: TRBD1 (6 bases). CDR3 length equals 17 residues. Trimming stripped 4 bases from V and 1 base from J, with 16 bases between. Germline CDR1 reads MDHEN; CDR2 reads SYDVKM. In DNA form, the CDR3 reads TGTGCCAGCAGTTCCCCTCCGGGACACCTGAACACCGGGGAGCTGTTTTTT. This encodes CASSSPPGHLNTGELFF. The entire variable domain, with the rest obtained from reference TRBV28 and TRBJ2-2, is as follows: DVKVTQSSRYLVKRTGEKVFLECVQDMDHENMFWYRQDPGLGLRLIYFSYDVKMKEKGDIPEGYSVSREKKERFSLILESASTNQTSMYLCASSSPPGHLNTGELFFGEGSRLTVL.

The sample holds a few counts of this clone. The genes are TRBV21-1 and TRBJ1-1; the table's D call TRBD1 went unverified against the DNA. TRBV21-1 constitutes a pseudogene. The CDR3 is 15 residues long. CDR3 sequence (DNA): TGTGCCAGCAGCAGAATATCCGGGACAGGGGTGGGTGCTTTCTTT. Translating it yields CASSRISGTGVGAFF.

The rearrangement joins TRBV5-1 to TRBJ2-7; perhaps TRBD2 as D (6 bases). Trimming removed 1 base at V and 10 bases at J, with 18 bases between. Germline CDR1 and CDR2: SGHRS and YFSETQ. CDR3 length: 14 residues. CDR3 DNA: TGCGCCAGCAGCTTGCCAGGGACTCCCTCGGGTCAGTACTTC. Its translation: CASSLPGTPSGQYF.

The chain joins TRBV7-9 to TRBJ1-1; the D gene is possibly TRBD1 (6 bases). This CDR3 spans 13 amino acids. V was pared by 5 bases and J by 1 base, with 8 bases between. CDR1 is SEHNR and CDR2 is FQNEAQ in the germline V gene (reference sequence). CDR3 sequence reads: CASSQTGNTEAFF. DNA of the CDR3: TGTGCCAGCAGCCAGACAGGGAACACTGAAGCTTTCTTT.

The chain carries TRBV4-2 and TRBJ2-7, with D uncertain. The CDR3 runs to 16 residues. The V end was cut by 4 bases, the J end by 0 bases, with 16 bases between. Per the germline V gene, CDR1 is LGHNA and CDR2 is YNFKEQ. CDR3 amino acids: CASSPHRISSSYEQYF. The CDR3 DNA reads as TGTGCCAGCAGCCCCCACCGTATATCCAGCTCCTACGAGCAGTACTTC.

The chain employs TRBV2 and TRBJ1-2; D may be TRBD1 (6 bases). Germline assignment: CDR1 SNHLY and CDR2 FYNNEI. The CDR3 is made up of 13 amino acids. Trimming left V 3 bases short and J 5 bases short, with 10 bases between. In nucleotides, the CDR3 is TGTGCCAGCAGTGACGGGACAACATATGGCTACACCTTC. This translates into CASSDGTTYGYTF.

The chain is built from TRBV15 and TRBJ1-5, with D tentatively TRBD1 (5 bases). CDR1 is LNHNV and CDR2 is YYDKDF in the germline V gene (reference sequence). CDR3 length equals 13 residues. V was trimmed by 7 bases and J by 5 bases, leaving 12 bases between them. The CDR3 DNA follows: TGTGCCACCACCCTAGGGGAGGATCAGCCCCAGCATTTT. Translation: CATTLGEDQPQHF.

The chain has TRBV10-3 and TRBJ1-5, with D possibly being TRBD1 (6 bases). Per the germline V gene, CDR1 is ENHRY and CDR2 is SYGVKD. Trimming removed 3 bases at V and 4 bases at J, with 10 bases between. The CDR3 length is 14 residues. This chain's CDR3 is CAISEQGANQPQHF. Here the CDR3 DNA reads TGTGCCATCAGTGAACAGGGAGCTAATCAGCCCCAGCATTTT.

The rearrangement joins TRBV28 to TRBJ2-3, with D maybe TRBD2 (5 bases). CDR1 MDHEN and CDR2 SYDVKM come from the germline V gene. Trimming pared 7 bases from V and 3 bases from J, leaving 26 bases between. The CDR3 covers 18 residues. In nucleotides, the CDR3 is TGTGCCAGCACCTATGCCGGCGAGATCACCCGAGGGACAGATACGCAGTATTTT. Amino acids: CASTYAGEITRGTDTQYF.

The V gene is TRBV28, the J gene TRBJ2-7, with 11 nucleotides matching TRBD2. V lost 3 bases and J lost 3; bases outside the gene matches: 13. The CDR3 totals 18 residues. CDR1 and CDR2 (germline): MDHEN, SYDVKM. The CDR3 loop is CASSFRIAGGSGHYEQYF. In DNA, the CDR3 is TGTGCCAGCAGTTTTCGGATAGCGGGAGGGTCAGGCCACTACGAGCAGTACTTC.

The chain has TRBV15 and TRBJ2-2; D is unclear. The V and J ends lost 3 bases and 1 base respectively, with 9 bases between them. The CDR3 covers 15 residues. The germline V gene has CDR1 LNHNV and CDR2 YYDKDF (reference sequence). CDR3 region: CATSSPGENTGELFF. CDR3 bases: TGTGCCACCAGCAGTCCGGGTGAGAACACCGGGGAGCTGTTTTTT. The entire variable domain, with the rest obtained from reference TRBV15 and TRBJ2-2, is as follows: DAMVIQNPRYQVTQFGKPVTLSCSQTLNHNVMYWYQQKSSQAPKLLFHYYDKDFNNEADTPDNFQSRRPNTSFCFLDIRSPGLGDTAMYLCATSSPGENTGELFFGEGSRLTVL.

For the CDR3, the DNA is TGTGCCAGTAGTATAGACGCTGGGACTCAGTTCTTC. As protein: CASSIDAGTQFF. This chain joins TRBV19 and TRBJ2-1; TRBD2 is a possible D gene (6 bases). From germline, CDR1 is LNHDA and CDR2 SQIVND (reference sequence). Deletions cut 0 bases from V and 13 bases from J, with 10 bases between. This CDR3 is built from 12 residues.

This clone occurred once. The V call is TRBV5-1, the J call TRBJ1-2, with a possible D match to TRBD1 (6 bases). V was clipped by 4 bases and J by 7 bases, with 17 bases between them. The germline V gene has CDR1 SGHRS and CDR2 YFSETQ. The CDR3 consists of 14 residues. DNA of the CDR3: TGCGCCAGCAGCGTGGGACAACCCCGGGGTGGCTACACCTTC. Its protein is CASSVGQPRGGYTF.

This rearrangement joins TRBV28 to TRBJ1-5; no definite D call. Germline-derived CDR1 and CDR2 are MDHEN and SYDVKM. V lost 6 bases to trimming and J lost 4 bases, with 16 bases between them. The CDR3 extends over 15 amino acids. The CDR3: CASSSSPRVNQPQHF. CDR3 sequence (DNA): TGTGCCAGCAGCAGCTCCCCGAGGGTAAATCAGCCCCAGCATTTT. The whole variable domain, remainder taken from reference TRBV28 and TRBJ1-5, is DVKVTQSSRYLVKRTGEKVFLECVQDMDHENMFWYRQDPGLGLRLIYFSYDVKMKEKGDIPEGYSVSREKKERFSLILESASTNQTSMYLCASSSSPRVNQPQHFGDGTRLSIL.

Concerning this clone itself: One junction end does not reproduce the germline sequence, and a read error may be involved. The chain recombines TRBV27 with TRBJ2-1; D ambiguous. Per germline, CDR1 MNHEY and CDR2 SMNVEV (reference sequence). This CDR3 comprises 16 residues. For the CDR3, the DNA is TGTGCCGGCAGTTTGAATCCCCGCTCAGCCTACAATGAGCAGTTCTTC. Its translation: CAGSLNPRSAYNEQFF.

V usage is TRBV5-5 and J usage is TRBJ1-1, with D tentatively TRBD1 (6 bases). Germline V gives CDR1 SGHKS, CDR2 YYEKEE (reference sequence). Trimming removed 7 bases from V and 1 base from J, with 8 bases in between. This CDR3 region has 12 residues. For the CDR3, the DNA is TGTGCCAGCGGACAGACGAACACTGAAGCTTTCTTT. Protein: CASGQTNTEAFF.

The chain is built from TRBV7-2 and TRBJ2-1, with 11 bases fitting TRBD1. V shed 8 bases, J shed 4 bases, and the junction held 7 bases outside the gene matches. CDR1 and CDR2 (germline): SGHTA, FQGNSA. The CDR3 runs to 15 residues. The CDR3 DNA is TGTGCCAGCCTAGACCGGGACAGGGGGTACAATGAGCAGTTCTTC. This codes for CASLDRDRGYNEQFF.

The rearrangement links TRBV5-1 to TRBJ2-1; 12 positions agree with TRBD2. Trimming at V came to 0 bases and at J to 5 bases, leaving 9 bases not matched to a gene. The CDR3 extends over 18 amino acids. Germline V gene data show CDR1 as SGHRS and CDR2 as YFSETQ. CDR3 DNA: TGCGCCAGCAGCTTGGCAGCCATCACTAGCGGGGGGAACAATGAGCAGTTCTTC. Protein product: CASSLAAITSGGNNEQFF.

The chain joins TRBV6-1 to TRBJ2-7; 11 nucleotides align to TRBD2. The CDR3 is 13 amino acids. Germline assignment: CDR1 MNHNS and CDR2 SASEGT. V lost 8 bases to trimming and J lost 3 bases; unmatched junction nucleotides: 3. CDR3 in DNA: TGTGCCAGCTTTACTAGCGGGAGCTACGAGCAGTACTTC. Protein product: CASFTSGSYEQYF.

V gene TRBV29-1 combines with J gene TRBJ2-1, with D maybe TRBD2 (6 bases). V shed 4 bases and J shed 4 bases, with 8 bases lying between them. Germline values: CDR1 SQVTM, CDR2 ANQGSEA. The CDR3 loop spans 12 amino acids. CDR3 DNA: TGCAGCGTTGGGGGACTGTACAATGAGCAGTTCTTC. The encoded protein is CSVGGLYNEQFF.

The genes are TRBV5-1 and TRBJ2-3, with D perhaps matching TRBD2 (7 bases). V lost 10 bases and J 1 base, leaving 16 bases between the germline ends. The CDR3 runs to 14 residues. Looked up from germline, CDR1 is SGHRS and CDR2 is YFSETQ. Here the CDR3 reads CASGGRAGTDTQYF. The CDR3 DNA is TGCGCCTCCGGGGGGCGGGCCGGCACAGATACGCAGTATTTT.

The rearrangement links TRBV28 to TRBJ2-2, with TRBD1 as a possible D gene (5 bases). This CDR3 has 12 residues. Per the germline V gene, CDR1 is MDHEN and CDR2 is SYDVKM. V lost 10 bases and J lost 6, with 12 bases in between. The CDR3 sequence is CATLRDAGELFF. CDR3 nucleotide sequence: TGTGCCACCCTCAGGGATGCCGGGGAGCTGTTTTTT.

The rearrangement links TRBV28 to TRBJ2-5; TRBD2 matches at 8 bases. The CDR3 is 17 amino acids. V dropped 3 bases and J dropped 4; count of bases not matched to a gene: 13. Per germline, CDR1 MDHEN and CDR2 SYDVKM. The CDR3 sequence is CASSFLERGSGGETQYF. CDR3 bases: TGTGCCAGCAGTTTCCTAGAGCGGGGGAGTGGAGGAGAGACCCAGTACTTC. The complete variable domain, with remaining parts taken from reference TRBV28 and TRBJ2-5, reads DVKVTQSSRYLVKRTGEKVFLECVQDMDHENMFWYRQDPGLGLRLIYFSYDVKMKEKGDIPEGYSVSREKKERFSLILESASTNQTSMYLCASSFLERGSGGETQYFGPGTRLLVL.

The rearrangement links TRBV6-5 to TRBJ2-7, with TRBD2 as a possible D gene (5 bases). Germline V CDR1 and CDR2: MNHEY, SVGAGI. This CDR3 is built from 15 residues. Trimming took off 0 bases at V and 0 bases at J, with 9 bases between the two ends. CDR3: CASSYSPTNSYEQYF. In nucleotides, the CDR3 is TGTGCCAGCAGTTACTCGCCGACTAACTCCTACGAGCAGTACTTC.

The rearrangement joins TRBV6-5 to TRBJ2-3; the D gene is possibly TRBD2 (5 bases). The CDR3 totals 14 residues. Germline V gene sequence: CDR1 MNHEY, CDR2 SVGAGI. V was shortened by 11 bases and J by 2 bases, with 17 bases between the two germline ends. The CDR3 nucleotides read TGTGCCTCCCAGAGAGGGCAAATCACAGATACGCAGTATTTT. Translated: CASQRGQITDTQYF.

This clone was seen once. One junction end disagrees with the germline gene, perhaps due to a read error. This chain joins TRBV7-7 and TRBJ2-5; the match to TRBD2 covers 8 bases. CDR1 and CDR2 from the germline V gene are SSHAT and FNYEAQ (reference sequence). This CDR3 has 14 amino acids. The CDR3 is CASSLFAGGETQYF. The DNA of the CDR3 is TGTGCTAGCAGCTTATTTGCGGGGGGCGAGACCCAGTACTTC.

CDR3 sequence (DNA): TGTGCCACCAGCCCGGGACTTAACTATGGCTACACCTTC. As protein: CATSPGLNYGYTF. The chain recombines TRBV15 with TRBJ1-2; possibly TRBD1 for D (5 bases). This CDR3 has 13 residues. V was cut by 5 bases and J by 1 base, with 8 bases left in between. CDR1 is LNHNV, CDR2 YYDKDF, per germline (reference sequence).

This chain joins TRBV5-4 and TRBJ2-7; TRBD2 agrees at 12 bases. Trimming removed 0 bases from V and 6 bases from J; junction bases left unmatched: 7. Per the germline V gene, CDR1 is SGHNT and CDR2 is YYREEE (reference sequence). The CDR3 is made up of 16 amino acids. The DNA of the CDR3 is TGTGCCAGCAGCTTGGTCTCTAGCGGGGGGGCGGTCGAGCAGTACTTC. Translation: CASSLVSSGGAVEQYF.